The following is a T cell receptor (beta chain) sequence with its context. Antigen: not known. Primers: 60 Vbeta forward and 13 Jbeta reverse. Authors' analysis steps: Per a later analysis, the number of unique TCR beta chains was about 80 million, of which 9 million to 12 million were shared. Data came from immunoSEQ multiplex PCR; TCRdb stores just in-frame clones and leaves some out. From that table come the V and J calls and clone size; the DNA was used to work out D and trimming. This table has some 120,000 clones, around 74% appearing once. This specimen belongs to a study of cytomegalovirus exposure and HLA in healthy donors. Points from the study as a whole: Researchers reportedly found TCR beta sequences accurately predicted most subjects' HLA-A and HLA-B alleles.

The CDR3 totals 15 residues. The V gene end was trimmed by 1 base and the J gene end by 5 bases; junction bases not matched to a gene: 6. In germline, CDR1 is SGHNT, CDR2 YYREEE (reference sequence). What was sequenced was PBMCs. The source is a young man in good health and CMV-seropositive. The chain links TRBV5-4 to TRBJ1-1; 9 positions match TRBD1. The CDR3 DNA is TGTGCCAGCAGCTTGCCAACACAGGGGGCAACTGAAGCTTTCTTT. Its protein product is CASSLPTQGATEAFF.